The 21 T cell receptor beta chains below were found in one sample sequenced in a study of early stage breast cancer tumors. The repertoire was sequenced with immunoSEQ multiplex PCR; TCRdb's copy has only in-frame clones and lacks some. The sample has 55,000 to 70,000 clones; 80% are singletons. The sequencing sample was made of blood. These receptor sequences come from a person aged 40 to 50 with breast cancer.

This clone was recorded once. This chain connects TRBV10-2 to TRBJ2-1, with no clear D. Looked up from germline, CDR1 is WSHSY and CDR2 is SAAADI. CDR3 length: 14 amino acids. V gave up 0 bases and J gave up 3 bases, with 6 bases separating them. This CDR3 reads CASSESSFYNEQFF. Here the CDR3 DNA reads TGCGCCAGCAGTGAGTCCAGTTTCTACAATGAGCAGTTCTTC.

The chain employs TRBV20-1 and TRBJ2-7; a possible D gene is TRBD1 (5 bases). There are 11 residues in the CDR3. The V and J ends lost 1 base and 9 bases respectively, with 10 bases between them. The germline CDR1 and CDR2 sequences are DFQATT and SNEGSKA (reference sequence). CDR3 nucleotides: TGCAGTGCTAGAGGGGTAGGGGTGCAGTACTTC. This encodes CSARGVGVQYF.

The chain links TRBV27 to TRBJ2-7; weak D call: TRBD2 (5 bases). This CDR3 has 15 amino acids. Germline assignment: CDR1 MNHEY and CDR2 SMNVEV (reference sequence). Trimming left V 5 bases short and J 0 bases short, with 14 bases between. The CDR3 sequence: CASSSAAEDSYEQYF. In nucleotides, the CDR3 is TGTGCCAGCAGTAGCGCGGCGGAGGACTCCTACGAGCAGTACTTC.

The J gene is TRBJ1-1, the V gene TRBV9; unclear D gene. The CDR3 loop spans 14 amino acids. The germline gives CDR1 SGDLS, CDR2 YYNGEE. Trimming pared 3 bases from V and 5 bases from J, leaving 14 bases between. The CDR3 region has the DNA TGTGCCAGCAGCGGAGAGATAATGGGGACTGAAGCTTTCTTT. Protein sequence: CASSGEIMGTEAFF.

This chain connects TRBV11-2 to TRBJ2-1; TRBD2 matches at 13 bases. V trimming: 5 bases; J trimming: 10 bases; junction bases outside the gene matches: 5. This CDR3 region has 14 residues. Germline V gene sequence: CDR1 SGHAT, CDR2 FQNNGV. CDR3 sequence (DNA): TGTGCCAGCAGCCCCCAACTAGCGGGAGGGGAGCAGTTCTTC. Residues: CASSPQLAGGEQFF.

This clone appeared once. The chain couples TRBV28 to TRBJ1-2; D might be TRBD1 (5 bases). There are 14 residues in the CDR3. Germline values: CDR1 MDHEN, CDR2 SYDVKM. Trimming shortened V by 6 bases and J by 6 bases, and 17 bases separated the two germline ends. The CDR3 here is CASSPQLGVHGYTF. The CDR3 DNA reads as TGTGCCAGCAGCCCCCAGTTGGGGGTCCATGGCTACACCTTC.

The chain couples TRBV19 to TRBJ2-7, with 7 bases identical to TRBD1. CDR3 size: 16 residues. Looked up from germline, CDR1 is LNHDA and CDR2 is SQIVND (reference sequence). Unmatched junction bases numbered 7, after V lost 2 bases and J lost 0 bases. CDR3 DNA: TGTGCCAGTAGTATAAACGACAGGGTGAGCTCCTACGAGCAGTACTTC. Translation gives CASSINDRVSSYEQYF. Supplemented by reference TRBV19 and TRBJ2-7, the full variable domain reads DGGITQSPKYLFRKEGQNVTLSCEQNLNHDAMYWYRQDPGQGLRLIYYSQIVNDFQKGDIAEGYSVSREKKESFPLTVTSAQKNPTAFYLCASSINDRVSSYEQYFGPGTRLTVT.

The chain employs TRBV2 and TRBJ1-5, with 7 bases matching TRBD1. CDR3 length: 13 amino acids. Germline CDR1 is SNHLY and CDR2 is FYNNEI. Trimming removed 5 bases from V and 6 bases from J; junction bases left unmatched: 4. The CDR3, as DNA: TGTGCCAGCAGTCGGACAGGACCTCAGCCCCAGCATTTT. This translates into CASSRTGPQPQHF. The whole variable domain, remainder taken from reference TRBV2 and TRBJ1-5, is EPEVTQTPSHQVTQMGQEVILRCVPISNHLYFYWYRQILGQKVEFLVSFYNNEISEKSEIFDDQFSVERPDGSNFTLKIRSTKLEDSAMYFCASSRTGPQPQHFGDGTRLSIL.

This chain connects TRBV7-9 to TRBJ2-3, with D uncertain. The CDR3 runs to 15 residues. Germline CDR1 SEHNR, CDR2 FQNEAQ (reference sequence). V lost 5 bases to trimming and J lost 5 bases, with 17 bases between them. The DNA for the CDR3 is TGTGCCAGCAGCCGGAGTATTGGGGAAGTAGATACGCAGTATTTT. This encodes CASSRSIGEVDTQYF.

The chain recombines TRBV11-2 with TRBJ2-7; 7 bases agree with TRBD2. The length of the CDR3 is 16 residues. V shed 5 bases, J shed 1 base, and the junction held 11 bases outside the gene matches. Germline CDR1 SGHAT, CDR2 FQNNGV. Written as DNA, the CDR3 is TGTGCCAGCAGCCCATCTAGCGGAGGCGGGTCCTACGAGCAGTACTTC. Encoded protein: CASSPSSGGGSYEQYF.

This clone came up a few times. The chain couples TRBV13 to TRBJ1-1; D is ambiguous. Germline CDR1 PRHDT, CDR2 FYEKMQ (reference sequence). CDR3 length equals 15 residues. V was trimmed by 0 bases and J by 3 bases, leaving 11 bases between them. CDR3 in amino acids: CASSLGGGSYTEAFF. For the CDR3, the DNA is TGTGCCAGCAGCTTAGGGGGAGGGAGTTACACTGAAGCTTTCTTT.

There are a few counts of this clone. This sequence joins TRBV18 and TRBJ1-1; 8 bases fit TRBD1. CDR1 and CDR2 from the germline V gene are KGHSH and LQKENI. With V trimmed by 4 bases and J by 10 bases, 8 bases remained unmatched. The CDR3 consists of 13 residues. The CDR3 DNA follows: TGTGCCAGCTCACTCCTGGACAGGGTGGGAGCTTTCTTT. Translation gives CASSLLDRVGAFF.

The rearrangement uses TRBV10-2 and TRBJ2-1, with a weak D call TRBD2 (7 bases). V was shortened by 10 bases and J by 4 bases, with 17 bases between the two germline ends. Germline V CDR1 and CDR2: WSHSY, SAAADI. The CDR3 has 14 residues. The CDR3 region is CATSRGEGYNEQFF. The CDR3 DNA sequence: TGCGCCACCTCTAGGGGGGAGGGATACAATGAGCAGTTCTTC.

The chain is built from TRBV7-2 and TRBJ1-1, with 7 bases that match TRBD1. The CDR3 sequence is 12 residues long. CDR1 is SGHTA, CDR2 FQGNSA, per germline. The V and J ends lost 2 bases and 11 bases, in that order; junction bases with no gene match: 5. The CDR3: CASSLRTGVAFF. The CDR3 nucleotides are TGTGCCAGCAGCTTAAGAACAGGGGTTGCTTTCTTT.

This chain links TRBV30 with TRBJ1-1; weak D call: TRBD1 (5 bases). Trimming removed 0 bases from V and 4 bases from J, with 18 bases in between. The CDR3 is 16 residues long. Germline V gene lookup returns CDR1 GTSNPN and CDR2 SVGIG (reference sequence). The CDR3 bases are TGTGCCTGGAGTGTTTCGCGGGGGGGAATCGGCACTGAAGCTTTCTTT. Its protein product is CAWSVSRGGIGTEAFF.

V usage is TRBV10-1 and J usage is TRBJ2-7; tentative D call: TRBD1 (7 bases). V shed 0 bases and J shed 3 bases, with 15 bases lying between them. The germline CDR1 and CDR2 sequences are WNHNN and SYGVQD (reference sequence). The length of the CDR3 is 16 residues. This CDR3 is CASSESWRGRVYEQYF. The CDR3 DNA reads as TGCGCCAGCAGTGAGTCGTGGAGGGGGCGCGTCTACGAGCAGTACTTC.

This chain connects TRBV10-2 to TRBJ2-7; 7 bases fit TRBD1. This CDR3 spans 15 amino acids. Germline assignment: CDR1 WSHSY and CDR2 SAAADI. V was pared by 8 bases and J by 1 base, with 11 bases of the junction left unmatched. Written as DNA, the CDR3 is TGCGCCAGCCTCAATCAGGGGGATACGTCCTACGAGCAGTACTTC. This codes for CASLNQGDTSYEQYF.

The chain is built from TRBV4-1 and TRBJ2-7, with D possibly TRBD1 on 5 matching bases. Trimming took off 1 base at V and 2 bases at J, with 12 bases between the two ends. Germline V gene sequence: CDR1 MGHRA, CDR2 YSYEKL. There are 15 residues in the CDR3. For the CDR3, the DNA is TGCGCCAGCAGCCAAGGGCAGGGCGGAACCTACGAGCAGTACTTC. Protein sequence: CASSQGQGGTYEQYF.

Note on this clone: Other nucleotide sequences from this sample produce the same CDR3. This chain connects TRBV19 to TRBJ2-1; D possibly corresponds to TRBD2 (6 bases). In germline, CDR1 is LNHDA, CDR2 SQIVND (reference sequence). Trimming removed 5 bases from V and 8 bases from J, with 10 bases in between. The CDR3 extends over 12 amino acids. In DNA form, the CDR3 reads TGTGCCAGTAGTCCGGGCGGGGATGAGCAGTTCTTC. It codes for CASSPGGDEQFF.

The chain is built from TRBV30 and TRBJ2-2; weak D call: TRBD1 (6 bases). The germline gives CDR1 GTSNPN, CDR2 SVGIG (reference sequence). The CDR3 sequence is 14 residues long. V lost 6 bases and J 6 bases, leaving 17 bases between the germline ends. In DNA, the CDR3 is TGTGCCTGCCCCGGCGTGGGGGCACCCGGGGAGCTGTTTTTT. Translating gives CACPGVGAPGELFF.

This clone occurred once. The chain employs TRBV11-3 and TRBJ2-5; 10 positions match TRBD1. CDR1 and CDR2 from the germline V gene are SGHNT and YENEEA. V was clipped by 1 base and J by 4 bases; unmatched bases: 9. This CDR3 is 17 amino acids long. CDR3 amino acids: CASSLGAETGGRETQYF. CDR3 in DNA: TGTGCCAGCAGCTTAGGGGCAGAGACAGGGGGCAGAGAGACCCAGTACTTC. Complete variable domain (other parts from reference TRBV11-3 and TRBJ2-5): EAGVVQSPRYKIIEKKQPVAFWCNPISGHNTLYWYLQNLGQGPELLIRYENEEAVDDSQLPKDRFSAERLKGVDSTLKIQPAELGDSAVYLCASSLGAETGGRETQYFGPGTRLLVL.